The rows below give T cell receptor beta chains drawn from one sample of a study of blood T cell repertoires in COVID-19. The table came from immunoSEQ multiplex PCR; TCRdb's copy has only in-frame clones and leaves some out. The sample lists some 170,000 clones; roughly four fifths were seen once. Sequenced: peripheral blood. The receptors come from a man aged 60 to 75 with active or convalescent COVID-19. Both conserved end residues are part of each CDR3. D genes are given only for firm matches. Clone size is shown for a subset of rows, as once, few, many or a class of expanded clone.

clone size,J gene,D gene,V gene,CDR3 DNA,CDR3 protein
once,TRBJ1-1,NA,TRBV27,TGTGCCAGCAGTTCTGGACTCAACTCTGAAGCTTTCTTT,CASSSGLNSEAFF
NA,TRBJ1-2,TRBD1,TRBV7-2,TGTGCCAGCAGCTTAGCGCAGGGGGCGGAGGGCTACACCTTC,CASSLAQGAEGYTF
NA,TRBJ2-1,TRBD2,TRBV18,TGTGCCAGCTCACCTCCGTGGCGGGAGGGCAACGATGAGCAGTTCTTC,CASSPPWREGNDEQFF
NA,TRBJ1-2,NA,TRBV5-1,TGCGCCAGCAGCTTGGTGGAGGGCTATGGCTACACCTTC,CASSLVEGYGYTF
NA,TRBJ1-6,NA,TRBV5-1,TGCGCCAGCAGCTTGAAGGACAGTGAGAGGAATTCACCCCTCCACTTT,CASSLKDSERNSPLHF
NA,TRBJ1-6,NA,TRBV7-6,TGTGCCAGCAGCCCCCGTAAGGGGAATTCACCCCTCCACTTT,CASSPRKGNSPLHF
NA,TRBJ1-6,NA,TRBV10-3,TGTGCCATCAGTGAGTTAAGGGGTGATAATTCACCCCTCCACTTT,CAISELRGDNSPLHF
NA,TRBJ2-3,TRBD1,TRBV13,TGTGCCAGCAGCTTAACGACAGGGGGCGAAGATACGCAGTATTTT,CASSLTTGGEDTQYF
NA,TRBJ2-5,TRBD2,TRBV19,TGTGCCAGTAGCCCCGGGGGGACTAGCGGGGTGGAGACCCAGTACTTC,CASSPGGTSGVETQYF
once,TRBJ2-1,TRBD1,TRBV5-6,TGTGCCAGCAGCTTCCGGGACAGAGCCTCTTCGGTGGAGCAGTTCTTC,CASSFRDRASSVEQFF
NA,TRBJ2-7,NA,TRBV5-1,TGCGCCAGCAGCTTGTCACGGGGTTGGTACGAGCAGTACTTC,CASSLSRGWYEQYF
NA,TRBJ2-5,TRBD2,TRBV9,TGTGCCAGCAGCGTAGCGGCGGGGGGCCACCAAGAGACCCAGTACTTC,CASSVAAGGHQETQYF
NA,TRBJ1-1,NA,TRBV5-1,TGCGCCAGCAGCTTGGTAGCGAGGACCATGAACACTGAAGCTTTCTTT,CASSLVARTMNTEAFF
NA,TRBJ1-1,TRBD1,TRBV2,TGTGCCATCGGGGGACAGTTGAACACTGAAGCTTTCTTT,CAIGGQLNTEAFF
NA,TRBJ2-5,TRBD2,TRBV4-2,TGTGCCAGCAGCCAAGAGCTAGCGGGTATGCAAGAGACCCAGTACTTC,CASSQELAGMQETQYF
NA,TRBJ2-1,TRBD1,TRBV6-5,TGTGCCAGCAGTTACGGGACAGGGAACGTCAATGAGCAGTTCTTC,CASSYGTGNVNEQFF
NA,TRBJ2-3,TRBD2,TRBV2,TGTGCCAGCAGTGGGACTAGCGGAGGGGCAGATACGCAGTATTTT,CASSGTSGGADTQYF
NA,TRBJ2-7,TRBD1,TRBV5-4,TGTGCCAGCAGCGCAGAAAACCGGGACAGGGGTCCCTACGAGCAGTACTTC,CASSAENRDRGPYEQYF
once,TRBJ2-7,NA,TRBV25-1,TGTGCCAGCAGTCAGGGTGGACCCTACGAGCAGTACTTC,CASSQGGPYEQYF
NA,TRBJ1-4,NA,TRBV5-1,TGCGCCAGCAGCTCCCAGTCAACTAATGAAAAACTGTTTTTT,CASSSQSTNEKLFF
NA,TRBJ2-2,TRBD2,TRBV7-2,TGTGCCAGCAGCTCCAACCCCACTAGCGGGAGAGGGAGCGGGGAGCTGTTTTTT,CASSSNPTSGRGSGELFF
NA,TRBJ1-6,NA,TRBV28,TGTGCCAGCAGGAACCTCGAGGGTAATTCACCCCTCCACTTT,CASRNLEGNSPLHF
NA,TRBJ2-5,NA,TRBV12-3/TRBV12-4,TGTGCCAGCAGCAAAAGGAGTCTGACGACCCAGTACTTC,CASSKRSLTTQYF
few,TRBJ1-5,NA,TRBV11-2,TGTGCCAGCAGCTTAGTGCTGCGCGTCAATCAGCCCCAGCATTTT,CASSLVLRVNQPQHF
NA,TRBJ1-3,TRBD1,TRBV7-6,TGTGCCAGCAGCAAAGGACAGGCGAAGTCTGGAAACACCATATATTTT,CASSKGQAKSGNTIYF
once,TRBJ2-7,NA,TRBV12-2,TGTGCAAGCCAGGGGGCGGGGTACGAGCAGTACTTC,CASQGAGYEQYF
NA,TRBJ2-7,NA,TRBV9,TGTGCCAGCAGCGTAGTCGGGGCCGGGAGCGAGCAGTACTTC,CASSVVGAGSEQYF
few,TRBJ2-7,NA,TRBV7-2,TGTGCCAGCAGCTTAGGGTTCAGCTACGAGCAGTACTTC,CASSLGFSYEQYF
few,TRBJ2-7,NA,TRBV4-2,TGTGCCAGCAGCCCCGGGGGTCCAACCTACGAGCAGTACTTC,CASSPGGPTYEQYF
NA,TRBJ2-7,NA,TRBV6-5,TGTGCCAGCAGTAGATCGTCTATTTACGAGCAGTACTTC,CASSRSSIYEQYF
few,TRBJ2-7,TRBD2,TRBV18,TGTGCCAGCTCACTTGGGCGGGAGTTCTACGAGCAGTACTTC,CASSLGREFYEQYF
NA,TRBJ1-6,TRBD1,TRBV7-2,TGTGCCAGCAGCCCAACAACCTTAACGGACAGGCATTCACCCCTCCACTTT,CASSPTTLTDRHSPLHF
NA,TRBJ1-2,TRBD1,TRBV4-2,TGTGCCAGCAGCCAAACCTTGGGACAGGGCCATGGCTACACCTTC,CASSQTLGQGHGYTF
NA,TRBJ2-5,TRBD2,TRBV3-1/TRBV3-2,TGTGCCAGCAGCCAAGCCCTAGCGGAGGGACCGCCCTTGGAGACCCAGTACTTC,CASSQALAEGPPLETQYF
NA,TRBJ1-2,TRBD1,TRBV6-5,TGTGCCAGCAGTTATGAGGGGGCGCGAGGCTACACCTTC,CASSYEGARGYTF
NA,TRBJ2-7,TRBD2,TRBV5-4,TGTGCCAGCAGCTCCTGGACTAGCCCCGGGATCCCTGACGAGCAGTACTTC,CASSSWTSPGIPDEQYF
NA,TRBJ2-7,TRBD2,TRBV18,TGTGCCAGCTCACCACCGAAACTAGCGGGCTCCTACGAGCAGTACTTC,CASSPPKLAGSYEQYF
NA,TRBJ1-6,TRBD1,TRBV19,TGTGCCAGTAGCCCGGACAGGGGTAATTCACCCCTCCACTTT,CASSPDRGNSPLHF
NA,TRBJ1-3,NA,TRBV6-5,TGTGCCAGCAGTTCCTACGGACAGACCGGAAACACCATATATTTT,CASSSYGQTGNTIYF
few,TRBJ1-4,TRBD1,TRBV9,TGTGCCAGCAGCGAGCGGGACAGGGATAATGAAAAACTGTTTTTT,CASSERDRDNEKLFF
NA,TRBJ2-1,TRBD1,TRBV7-2,TGTGCCAGCAGCTTACAGGGGGCGTTAGCGAATGAGCAGTTCTTC,CASSLQGALANEQFF
few,TRBJ2-3,TRBD2,TRBV11-2,TGTGCCAGCAGCCCCGGGACTAGCGGGAGTAGGAGCACAGATACGCAGTATTTT,CASSPGTSGSRSTDTQYF